The clone carrying this TCR beta chain was seen only a few times. This sample stems from a study of T-cell memory formation after mild COVID-19. Across the whole study: The two donors had largely donor-specific TCR clusters.

Amplification by 5'RACE using constant-segment primers produced TCR alpha and TCR beta cDNA libraries that carried sample barcodes and UMIs. TCRdb processed the 5' RACE reads anew with MiXCR; each CDR3 protein has one entry. The table includes 80,000 to 130,000 distinct CDR3 sequences, over 8.5% detected once. Germline V CDR1 and CDR2: SGHRS, YFSETQ. Trimming at V came to 1 base and at J to 4 bases, leaving 7 bases not matched to a gene. This CDR3 has 16 residues. The sequence derives from a man aged 18 to 29 who had mild COVID-19 (a few samples of this study predate the infection). Cell type and time point are not known. J is TRBJ2-3 and V is TRBV5-1, with 9 nucleotides matching TRBD2. Sequencing was performed on PBMCs or a T cell subset sorted from them (not recorded which). The CDR3 spells CASSLTLAGLPDTQYF. The CDR3 coding sequence is TGCGCCAGCAGCTTGACCCTAGCGGGGCTCCCAGATACGCAGTATTTT.